The rows below give T cell receptor beta chains drawn from one sample of a study of blood T cell repertoires in COVID-19. Produced via immunoSEQ multiplex PCR; TCRdb's table is partial and in-frame only. This sample has a few hundred thousand clones, with around 83% found just once. The sequenced material came from PBMCs or T cells enriched from blood (not recorded which). The source of these receptors is a woman aged 50 to 60 who had recovered from COVID-19. Both conserved end residues are trimmed from each CDR3.

J gene	V gene	CDR3 protein
TRBJ2-7	TRBV19	ASSIGPGAYEQY
TRBJ1-2	TRBV19	ASSVGLQYGYT
TRBJ1-1	TRBV4-3	ASSQDRTGSTEAF
TRBJ2-7	TRBV18	ASSPVSGVDSYEQY
TRBJ2-7	TRBV11-3	ASSHRGENYEQY
TRBJ2-6	TRBV2	ASSERGAGANVLT
TRBJ1-1	TRBV5-6	ASRQNQGRNTEAF
TRBJ2-6	TRBV19	ASSIKRQIFSGANVLT
TRBJ2-1	TRBV7-8	ASSPRQGTLGEQF
TRBJ2-5	TRBV6-5	ASSYKGGAAETQY
TRBJ1-3	TRBV3-1/TRBV3-2	ASSRGTGGNTIY
TRBJ1-1	TRBV7-9	ASSYRDHNTEAF
TRBJ1-1	TRBV29-1	SASLHLTVNTEAF
TRBJ1-3	TRBV30	AWSATLGPGNTIY
TRBJ2-3	TRBV18	ASSHLPRRTDTQY
TRBJ2-7	TRBV20-1	SAPETYEQY
TRBJ1-1	TRBV18	ASSRIPGQGTEAF
TRBJ1-6	TRBV4-2	ASSQDLGQGTMNSPLH
TRBJ1-1	TRBV3-1/TRBV3-2	ASSQRAPQGLNTEAF
TRBJ2-7	TRBV9	ASSGGPGAPYEQY
TRBJ1-6	TRBV5-6	ASSLGQGPYNSPLH
TRBJ1-2	TRBV29-1	SVGTGNNGYT
TRBJ2-7	TRBV9	ASSVAAGGNVHEQY
TRBJ2-1	TRBV2	ASSRTSGGSSYNEQF
TRBJ2-7	TRBV15	ATSREATYEQY
TRBJ2-7	TRBV18	ASSPRDTSYEQY
TRBJ1-1	TRBV25-1	ASLGGILDTEAF
TRBJ2-3	TRBV5-1	ASSPVLDPGSDTQY
TRBJ2-5	TRBV5-1	ASSLGGGLETQY
TRBJ2-2	TRBV4-1	ASSQEPTLGTGELF
TRBJ1-1	TRBV29-1	SVDPERITEAF
TRBJ2-7	TRBV19	ATQEGQGLNYEQY
TRBJ1-2	TRBV29-1	SVEGPGMDGYT
TRBJ2-6	TRBV30	AWTTGGSGANVLT
TRBJ1-5	TRBV19	ASSTAAYSNQPQH
TRBJ2-5	TRBV19	ASSSHPSGQETQY
TRBJ1-4	TRBV13	ASSPRGSEKLF
TRBJ2-1	TRBV5-1	ASSPGLAAGNEQF
TRBJ1-5	TRBV5-6	ASSSKRGWGNQPQH
TRBJ2-3	TRBV18	ASSSGELPISQY
TRBJ1-5	TRBV19	ASTTGFQPQH
TRBJ1-2	TRBV4-1	ASSPSGGNYGYT
TRBJ2-7	TRBV7-2	ASSLGTSGSWEQY
TRBJ1-1	TRBV19	ASSRQGQVNTEAF
TRBJ1-4	TRBV5-4	ASSLVSGTRNEKLF
TRBJ2-2	TRBV11-2	ASNQGGLAGAGGELF
TRBJ2-2	TRBV13	ASSPIAGVNTGELF
TRBJ1-2	TRBV5-4	ASSLGQDYGYT
TRBJ2-7	TRBV7-9	ASSFSQTGRGYEQY
TRBJ1-2	TRBV5-8	ASSLDVGGQSYGYT
TRBJ1-1	TRBV27	ASSRTGSMNTEAF
TRBJ2-4	TRBV19	ASSIDLGGALAKNIQY
TRBJ1-1	TRBV6-5	ASSIEQGAGTEAF
TRBJ2-1	TRBV6-5	ASRLAGGPYNEQF
TRBJ1-6	TRBV5-1	ASRLTENSPLH